The source of this T cell receptor beta chain is a study of CD8 T cells in ankylosing spondylitis. TCRdb independently ran MiXCR on the 5' RACE reads; one entry per CDR3 protein. The sample carries about 320,000 distinct CDR3 sequences, approximately 10% recorded once. The CDR3 spans 16 residues. In germline, CDR1 is KGHDR, CDR2 SFDVKD. With 2 bases removed from V and 0 bases from J, the gap between germline ends came to 10 bases. Many counts were recorded for this clonotype. The chain uses TRBV24-1 and TRBJ2-1; D gene uncertain. This TCR was recovered from a female donor with ankylosing spondylitis or in good health (not recorded which). Sample: blood, either unsorted or a sorted T cell fraction (not recorded which). CDR3 sequence (DNA): TGTGCCACCAGTGATTATGACCGTTTCTCCTACAATGAGCAGTTCTTC. It specifies CATSDYDRFSYNEQFF.